This is a list of T cell receptor beta chains from one sample in a study of T cell responses to AZD1222 COVID-19 vaccine. Using immunoSEQ multiplex PCR, the repertoire was profiled, and TCRdb retains in-frame clones only, with some absent. This table holds under 200,000 clones, 85% to 90% found once. The material was peripheral blood, obtained on day 0 of AZD1222 vaccination. The receptors originated from an adult in good health. Each CDR3 is given with its conserved first and last residue. A D gene is named only where the DNA matches it firmly. For some rows the clone size is stated as once, few or many, or as a class when expanded; others skip it.

CDR3 DNA | CDR3 protein | D gene | J gene | V gene | clone size
TGTGCCAGCAGCTTGCGGGCGGTCCTCGGGAGCGATGAGCAGTACTTC | CASSLRAVLGSDEQYF | - | TRBJ2-7 | TRBV7-9 | -
TGCGCCAGCAGGTCCGGGACCCGATTTGAAGAGCCCCAGCATTTT | CASRSGTRFEEPQHF | - | TRBJ1-5 | TRBV5-1 | -
TGTGCCAGCAGTCGCCGGGAGCAGCCCCAGCATTTT | CASSRREQPQHF | - | TRBJ1-5 | TRBV12-3/TRBV12-4 | -
TGTGCCAGTAGTACCAGACAGGGGAGCTACGAGCAGTACTTC | CASSTRQGSYEQYF | TRBD1 | TRBJ2-7 | TRBV19 | -
TGCGCCAGCAGCTTAATGGGACAGACGAACACTGAAGCTTTCTTT | CASSLMGQTNTEAFF | TRBD1 | TRBJ1-1 | TRBV5-1 | -
TGTGCCAGCAGCTTAGGGGGGGGATACAGGGCCGGTAATGGCTACACCTTC | CASSLGGGYRAGNGYTF | - | TRBJ1-2 | TRBV7-8 | -
TGTGCCAGCAGCCGAGGGGCTGCTCCTGAGCAGTACTTC | CASSRGAAPEQYF | - | TRBJ2-7 | TRBV7-9 | once
TGTGCCAGCAGCCCAGCCGGGACTAGCGGCAGTGAGCAGTACTTC | CASSPAGTSGSEQYF | TRBD2 | TRBJ2-7 | TRBV7-2 | few
TGTGCCAGCAGCAAACCCCCTAATGGCAGGGACGTCGGCACAGATTCGCAGTATTTT | CASSKPPNGRDVGTDSQYF | - | TRBJ2-3 | TRBV21-1 | -
TGTGCCAGCAGCTTATCTAACGCCCTCTCCGAGCAGTACTTC | CASSLSNALSEQYF | - | TRBJ2-7 | TRBV7-2 | once
TGTGCCAGTAGTATAGCACTGAGCAATCAGCCCCAGCATTTT | CASSIALSNQPQHF | - | TRBJ1-5 | TRBV19 | -
TGTGCCAGCAGTTTCCCGAGACAGGGGCACGCAACTAATGAAAAACTGTTTTTT | CASSFPRQGHATNEKLFF | TRBD1 | TRBJ1-4 | TRBV28 | -
TGTGCCAGCAGCCTACGACAGCATAATTCACCCCTCCACTTT | CASSLRQHNSPLHF | - | TRBJ1-6 | TRBV7-2 | -
TGTGCCAGCAGTGTTACAGGGGCAAACATTCAGTACTTC | CASSVTGANIQYF | TRBD1 | TRBJ2-4 | TRBV28 | -
TGTGCCAGCAGCCCGTTAACCTCTCTCACTGAAGCTTTCTTT | CASSPLTSLTEAFF | - | TRBJ1-1 | TRBV2 | -
TGTGCCAGCAGCGTAGACTCGCCCAGCTCTGGAAACACCATATATTTT | CASSVDSPSSGNTIYF | - | TRBJ1-3 | TRBV9 | -
TGTGCCAGCTCTCCGGTAGCGGGAGTCTACAATGAGCAGTTCTTC | CASSPVAGVYNEQFF | TRBD2 | TRBJ2-1 | TRBV18 | -
TGCAGCGTTTCTCGGGGGTTCCAAGAGACCCAGTACTTC | CSVSRGFQETQYF | - | TRBJ2-5 | TRBV29-1 | few
TGCGCCAGCAGCTACCGGGATTCTAGCACAGATACGCAGTATTTT | CASSYRDSSTDTQYF | - | TRBJ2-3 | TRBV5-1 | -
TGTGCCTGGAGACGTCGAGTGAACACTGAAGCTTTCTTT | CAWRRRVNTEAFF | - | TRBJ1-1 | TRBV30 | once
TGTGCCAGCAGCCTTGGCTCGGGGGGGAATTCACCCCTCCACTTT | CASSLGSGGNSPLHF | - | TRBJ1-6 | TRBV6-6 | -
TGTGCCAGCACCATGGGCGGAACTCCCCTAGAGCAGTACTTC | CASTMGGTPLEQYF | - | TRBJ2-7 | TRBV28 | -
TGCGCCAGCAGATCCGGGACGGAAGAGACCCAGTACTTC | CASRSGTEETQYF | - | TRBJ2-5 | TRBV5-1 | -
TGTGCCAGCAGCTTAAGGGGAGACGGGCCCCAGCATTTT | CASSLRGDGPQHF | - | TRBJ1-5 | TRBV7-8 | -
TGTGCCAGCAGTTTATCAGAGGGGATAAGGGATACGCAGTATTTT | CASSLSEGIRDTQYF | - | TRBJ2-3 | TRBV27 | -
TGTGCCAGCAGCTTAAGGAGGCAGCCCCAGCATTTT | CASSLRRQPQHF | - | TRBJ1-5 | TRBV5-6 | -
TGTGCCAGCAGCTTTTCTAGAAGAGAGTACACTGAAGCTTTCTTT | CASSFSRREYTEAFF | - | TRBJ1-1 | TRBV5-8 | -
TGTGCCACCTCGTTGAGCCATAGCAATCAGCCCCAGCATTTT | CATSLSHSNQPQHF | - | TRBJ1-5 | TRBV6-5 | -
TGTGCCAGCAGCCAAGGTGGAGAGGGGAGCTATGGCTACACCTTC | CASSQGGEGSYGYTF | - | TRBJ1-2 | TRBV3-1/TRBV3-2 | -
TGTGCCAGCAGCGTAGGTATTTCGGGGGATGGCTACACCTTC | CASSVGISGDGYTF | - | TRBJ1-2 | TRBV9 | -
TGTGCCAGCAGCCGAGCCGGGACCTCGGGAGGAAACACCATATATTTT | CASSRAGTSGGNTIYF | - | TRBJ1-3 | TRBV13 | -
TGTGCCAGCAGCTTAGTAGGGGGAATGGACTATGGCTACACCTTC | CASSLVGGMDYGYTF | - | TRBJ1-2 | TRBV7-2 | -
TGTGCCAGCAGCTTAATCAGCAATGAGCAGTTCTTC | CASSLISNEQFF | - | TRBJ2-1 | TRBV11-3 | -
TGTGCCAGCAGCTTCCTGCCGACCGGGAGCTCCTACGAGCAGTACTTC | CASSFLPTGSSYEQYF | - | TRBJ2-7 | TRBV7-2 | once
TGTGCCAGCAGCTTAACTAGCTCGGGGGGGACCCAGTACTTC | CASSLTSSGGTQYF | TRBD2 | TRBJ2-5 | TRBV7-3 | few
TGTGCCTGGACCTTACTGCCCAGAAGCGGCTACACCTTC | CAWTLLPRSGYTF | - | TRBJ1-2 | TRBV30 | -
TGTGCCAGCAGCATCTCCGGGACAGGGAATACTGAAGCTTTCTTT | CASSISGTGNTEAFF | TRBD1 | TRBJ1-1 | TRBV5-6 | -
TGTGCCAGTAGTCCCCTAGGGGGGAATGAGCAGTTCTTC | CASSPLGGNEQFF | - | TRBJ2-1 | TRBV19 | -
TGTGCCAGTAGTATAGGACAGTATAGCAATCAGCCCCAGCATTTT | CASSIGQYSNQPQHF | - | TRBJ1-5 | TRBV19 | -
TGTGCCATCGCAGATGGGATCGGCTACACCTTC | CAIADGIGYTF | - | TRBJ1-2 | TRBV10-3 | -
TGTGCCAGCAGTTACAGGACGGGTTCCGGGGCCAACGTCCTGACTTTC | CASSYRTGSGANVLTF | - | TRBJ2-6 | TRBV6-2/TRBV6-3 | -
TGTGCCAGCAGCCGAGGACATTTTTATGGCTACACCTTC | CASSRGHFYGYTF | - | TRBJ1-2 | TRBV12-3/TRBV12-4 | -
TGTGCCTGGAGTGACCGAGGGACAGGGTTGCCTGAAGCTTTCTTT | CAWSDRGTGLPEAFF | TRBD1 | TRBJ1-1 | TRBV30 | once
TGTGCCAGCTCTCAGGGTGACTTCAATCAGCCCCAGCATTTT | CASSQGDFNQPQHF | - | TRBJ1-5 | TRBV18 | -
TGCGCCAGCAGCCAAGATTCGTCCGGAGCCTACGAGCAGTACTTC | CASSQDSSGAYEQYF | - | TRBJ2-7 | TRBV4-3 | once
TGTGCCAGCAGCTCTGCCGGGACCCTCTCTGGAAACACCATATATTTT | CASSSAGTLSGNTIYF | - | TRBJ1-3 | TRBV5-4 | -
TGTGCCAGCAGTTCCAGTGGCAGACCGTTCTCTGGGGCCAACGTCCTGACTTTC | CASSSSGRPFSGANVLTF | - | TRBJ2-6 | TRBV28 | once